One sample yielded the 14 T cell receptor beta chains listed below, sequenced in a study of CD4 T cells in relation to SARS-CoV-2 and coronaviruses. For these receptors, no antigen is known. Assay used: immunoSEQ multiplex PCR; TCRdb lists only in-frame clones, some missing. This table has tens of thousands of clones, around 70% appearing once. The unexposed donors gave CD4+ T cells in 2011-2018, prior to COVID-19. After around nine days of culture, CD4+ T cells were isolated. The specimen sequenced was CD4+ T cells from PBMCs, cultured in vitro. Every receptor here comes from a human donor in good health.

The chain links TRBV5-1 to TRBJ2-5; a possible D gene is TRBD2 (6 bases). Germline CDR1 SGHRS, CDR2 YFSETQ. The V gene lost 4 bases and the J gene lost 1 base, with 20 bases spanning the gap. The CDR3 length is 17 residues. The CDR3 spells CASSQPRSGGVQETQYF. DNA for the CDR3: TGCGCCAGCAGCCAACCCCGCTCGGGCGGGGTCCAAGAGACCCAGTACTTC.

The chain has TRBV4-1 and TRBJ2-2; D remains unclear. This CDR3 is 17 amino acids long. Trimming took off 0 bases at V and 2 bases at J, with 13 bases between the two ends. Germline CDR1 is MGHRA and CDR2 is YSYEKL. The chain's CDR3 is CASSQDWARVNTGELFF. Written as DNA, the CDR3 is TGCGCCAGCAGCCAAGACTGGGCAAGGGTCAACACCGGGGAGCTGTTTTTT.

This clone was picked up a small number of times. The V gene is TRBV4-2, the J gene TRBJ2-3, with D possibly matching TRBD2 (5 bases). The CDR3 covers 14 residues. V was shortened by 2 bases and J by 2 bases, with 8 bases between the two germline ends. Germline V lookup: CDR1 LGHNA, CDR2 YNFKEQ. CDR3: CASSQSGDTDTQYF. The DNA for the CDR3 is TGTGCCAGCAGCCAAAGCGGAGACACAGATACGCAGTATTTT.

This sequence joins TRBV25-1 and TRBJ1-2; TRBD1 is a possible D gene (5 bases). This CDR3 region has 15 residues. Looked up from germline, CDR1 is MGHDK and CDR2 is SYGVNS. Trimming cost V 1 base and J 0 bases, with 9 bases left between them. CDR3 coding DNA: TGTGCCAGCAGTGAATTGGGGGACCCTAACTATGGCTACACCTTC. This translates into CASSELGDPNYGYTF.

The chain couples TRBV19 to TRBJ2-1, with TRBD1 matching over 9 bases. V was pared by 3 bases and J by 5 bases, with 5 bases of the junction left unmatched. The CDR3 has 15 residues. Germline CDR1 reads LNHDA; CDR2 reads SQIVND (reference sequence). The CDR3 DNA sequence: TGTGCCAGTAGTATGGCCGGACAGGGGCACAATGAGCAGTTCTTC. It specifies CASSMAGQGHNEQFF.

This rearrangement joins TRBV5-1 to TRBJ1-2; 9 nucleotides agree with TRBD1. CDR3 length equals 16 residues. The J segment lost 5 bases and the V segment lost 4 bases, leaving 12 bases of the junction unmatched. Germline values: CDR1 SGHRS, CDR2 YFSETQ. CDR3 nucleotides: TGCGCCAGCAGCCCGTTCCCACAGGGGGCTGGGTATGGCTACACCTTC. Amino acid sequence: CASSPFPQGAGYGYTF. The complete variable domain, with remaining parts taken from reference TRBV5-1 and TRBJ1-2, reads KAGVTQTPRYLIKTRGQQVTLSCSPISGHRSVSWYQQTPGQGLQFLFEYFSETQRNKGNFPGRFSGRQFSNSRSEMNVSTLELGDSALYLCASSPFPQGAGYGYTFGSGTRLTVV.

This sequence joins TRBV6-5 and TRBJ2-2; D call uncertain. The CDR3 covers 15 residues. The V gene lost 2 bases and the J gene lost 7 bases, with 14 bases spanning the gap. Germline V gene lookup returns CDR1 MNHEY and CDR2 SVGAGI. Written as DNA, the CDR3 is TGTGCCAGCAGTTACGGCGGCCCCGCGGACGGGGAGCTGTTTTTT. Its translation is CASSYGGPADGELFF.

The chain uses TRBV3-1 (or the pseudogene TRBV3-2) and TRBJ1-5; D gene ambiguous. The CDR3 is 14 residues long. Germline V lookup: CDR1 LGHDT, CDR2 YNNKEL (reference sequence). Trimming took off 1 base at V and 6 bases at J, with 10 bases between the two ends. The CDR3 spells CASSQGDAGQPQHF. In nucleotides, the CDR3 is TGTGCCAGCAGCCAAGGGGATGCGGGTCAGCCCCAGCATTTT.

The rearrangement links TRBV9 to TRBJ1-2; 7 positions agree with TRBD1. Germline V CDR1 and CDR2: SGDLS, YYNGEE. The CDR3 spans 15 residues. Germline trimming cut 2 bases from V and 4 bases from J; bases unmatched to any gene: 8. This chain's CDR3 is CASSVGQEVVYGYTF. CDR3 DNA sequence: TGTGCCAGCAGCGTTGGACAGGAAGTAGTCTATGGCTACACCTTC. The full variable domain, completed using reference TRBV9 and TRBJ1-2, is DSGVTQTPKHLITATGQRVTLRCSPRSGDLSVYWYQQSLDQGLQFLIQYYNGEERAKGNILERFSAQQFPDLHSELNLSSLELGDSALYFCASSVGQEVVYGYTFGSGTRLTVV.

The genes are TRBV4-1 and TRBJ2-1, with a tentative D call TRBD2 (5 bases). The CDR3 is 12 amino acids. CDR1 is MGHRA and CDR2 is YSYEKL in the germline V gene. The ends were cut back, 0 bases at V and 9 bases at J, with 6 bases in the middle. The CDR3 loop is CASSQDRGEQFF. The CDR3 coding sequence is TGCGCCAGCAGCCAAGATCGGGGTGAGCAGTTCTTC.

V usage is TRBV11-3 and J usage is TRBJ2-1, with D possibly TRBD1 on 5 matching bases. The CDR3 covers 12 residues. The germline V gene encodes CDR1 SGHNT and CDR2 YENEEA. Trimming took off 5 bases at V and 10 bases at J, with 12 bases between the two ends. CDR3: CASSTSTGEQFF. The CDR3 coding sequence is TGTGCCAGCAGCACGAGCACAGGAGAGCAGTTCTTC.

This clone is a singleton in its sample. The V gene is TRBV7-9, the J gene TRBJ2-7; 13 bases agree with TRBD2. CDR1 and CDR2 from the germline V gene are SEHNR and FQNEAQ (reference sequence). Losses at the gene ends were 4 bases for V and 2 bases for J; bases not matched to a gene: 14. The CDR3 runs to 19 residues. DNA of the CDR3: TGTGCCAGCAGCTCCGGACTAGCGGGAGATGGAGGGCTTCCCTACGAGCAGTACTTC. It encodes CASSSGLAGDGGLPYEQYF.

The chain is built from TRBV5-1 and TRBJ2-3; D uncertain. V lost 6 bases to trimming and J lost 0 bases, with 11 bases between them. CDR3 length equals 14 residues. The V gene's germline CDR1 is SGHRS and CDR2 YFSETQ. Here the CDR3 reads CASKLPESTDTQYF. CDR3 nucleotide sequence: TGCGCCAGCAAGCTTCCAGAGAGCACAGATACGCAGTATTTT.

The CDR3 nucleotides are TGTGCCAGCAGCGCCCCGGGAGGGTATAATGAGCAGTTCTTC. Translating gives CASSAPGGYNEQFF. The chain recombines TRBV9 with TRBJ2-1, with 8 positions matching TRBD2. The CDR3 runs to 14 residues. The germline V gene encodes CDR1 SGDLS and CDR2 YYNGEE. The V and J ends lost 3 bases and 7 bases, in that order; junction bases with no gene match: 6.